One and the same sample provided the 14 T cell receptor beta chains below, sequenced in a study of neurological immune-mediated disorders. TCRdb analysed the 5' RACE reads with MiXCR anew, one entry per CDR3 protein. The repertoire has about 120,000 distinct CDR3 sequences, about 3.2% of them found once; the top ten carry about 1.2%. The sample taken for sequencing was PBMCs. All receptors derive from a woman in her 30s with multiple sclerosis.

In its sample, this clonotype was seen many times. The CDR3 spells CASSIMAGGYNEQFF. Written as DNA, the CDR3 is TGTGCCAGCAGTATCATGGCGGGGGGGTACAATGAGCAGTTCTTC. V is TRBV27 and J is TRBJ2-1, with TRBD2 matching 9 bases. The CDR3 runs 15 residues. In germline, CDR1 is MNHEY, CDR2 SMNVEV (reference sequence). The V gene end was trimmed by 5 bases and the J gene end by 4 bases; junction bases not matched to a gene: 6.

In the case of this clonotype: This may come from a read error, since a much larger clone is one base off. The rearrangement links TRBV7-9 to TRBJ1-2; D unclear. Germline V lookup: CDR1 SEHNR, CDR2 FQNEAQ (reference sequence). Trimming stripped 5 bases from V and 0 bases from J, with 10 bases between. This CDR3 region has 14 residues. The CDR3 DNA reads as TGTGCCAGCAGCCACTCTGTAGCTAACTATGGCTACACCTTC. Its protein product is CASSHSVANYGYTF.

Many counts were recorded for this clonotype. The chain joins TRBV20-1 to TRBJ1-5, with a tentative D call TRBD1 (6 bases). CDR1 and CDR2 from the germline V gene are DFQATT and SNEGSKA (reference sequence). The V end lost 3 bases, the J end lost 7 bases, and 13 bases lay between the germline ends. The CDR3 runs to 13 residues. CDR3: CSARGNQGQPQHF. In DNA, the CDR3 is TGCAGTGCTAGGGGAAATCAGGGGCAGCCCCAGCATTTT.

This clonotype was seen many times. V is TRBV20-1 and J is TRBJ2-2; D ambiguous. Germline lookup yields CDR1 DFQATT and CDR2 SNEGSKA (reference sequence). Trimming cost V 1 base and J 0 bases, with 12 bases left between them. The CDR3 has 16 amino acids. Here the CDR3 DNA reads TGCAGTGCTAGAGCCAGTTCCTTCACGAACACCGGGGAGCTGTTTTTT. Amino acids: CSARASSFTNTGELFF.

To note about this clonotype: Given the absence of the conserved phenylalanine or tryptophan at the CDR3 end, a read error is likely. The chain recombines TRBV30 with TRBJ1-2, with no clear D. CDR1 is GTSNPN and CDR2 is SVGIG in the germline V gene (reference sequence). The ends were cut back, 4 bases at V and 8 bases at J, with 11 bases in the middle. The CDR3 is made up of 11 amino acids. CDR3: CAWTGSEGYTN. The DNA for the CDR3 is TGTGCCTGGACCGGTAGCGAGGGCTACACCAAC.

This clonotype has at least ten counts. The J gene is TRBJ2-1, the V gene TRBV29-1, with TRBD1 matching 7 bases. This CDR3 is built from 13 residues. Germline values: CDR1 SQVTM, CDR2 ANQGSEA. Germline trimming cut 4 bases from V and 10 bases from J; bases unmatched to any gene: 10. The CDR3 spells CSVVQGSPGEQFF. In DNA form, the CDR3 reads TGCAGCGTTGTACAGGGGTCCCCAGGGGAGCAGTTCTTC.

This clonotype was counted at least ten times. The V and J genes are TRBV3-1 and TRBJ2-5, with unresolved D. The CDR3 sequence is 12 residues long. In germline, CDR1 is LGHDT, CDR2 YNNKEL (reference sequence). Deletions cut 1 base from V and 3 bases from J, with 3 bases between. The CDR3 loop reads CASSQAKETQYF. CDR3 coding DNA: TGTGCCAGCAGCCAAGCAAAAGAGACCCAGTACTTC.

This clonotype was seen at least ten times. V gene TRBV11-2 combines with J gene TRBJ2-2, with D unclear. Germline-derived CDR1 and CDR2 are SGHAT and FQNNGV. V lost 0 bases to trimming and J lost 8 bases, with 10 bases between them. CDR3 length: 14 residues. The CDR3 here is CASSLERQSGELFF. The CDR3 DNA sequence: TGTGCCAGCAGCTTAGAGAGACAATCAGGGGAGCTGTTTTTT.

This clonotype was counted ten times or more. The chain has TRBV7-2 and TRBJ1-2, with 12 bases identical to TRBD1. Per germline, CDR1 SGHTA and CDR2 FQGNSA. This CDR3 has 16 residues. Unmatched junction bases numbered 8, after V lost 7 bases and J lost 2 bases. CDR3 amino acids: CASINLGTGGNYGYTF. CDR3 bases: TGTGCCAGCATCAATTTAGGGACAGGGGGCAACTATGGCTACACCTTC. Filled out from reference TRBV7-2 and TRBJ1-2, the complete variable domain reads GAGVSQSPSNKVTEKGKDVELRCDPISGHTALYWYRQSLGQGLEFLIYFQGNSAPDKSGLPSDRFSAERTGGSVSTLTIQRTQQEDSAVYLCASINLGTGGNYGYTFGSGTRLTVV.

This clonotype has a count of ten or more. Here the CDR3 DNA reads TGTGCCACCAGCAGAGATGGGCCGGGGGGCGCAGATACGCAGTATTTT. The encoded protein is CATSRDGPGGADTQYF. V and J are TRBV15 and TRBJ2-3, with D possibly TRBD2 on 7 matching bases. V dropped 0 bases and J dropped 4 bases, with 14 bases sitting between them. CDR1 LNHNV and CDR2 YYDKDF come from the germline V gene (reference sequence). CDR3 size: 16 residues.

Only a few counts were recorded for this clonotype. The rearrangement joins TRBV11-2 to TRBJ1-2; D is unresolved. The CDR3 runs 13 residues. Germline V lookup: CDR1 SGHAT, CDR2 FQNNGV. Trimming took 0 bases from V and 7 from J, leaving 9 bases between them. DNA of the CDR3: TGTGCCAGCAGCTTAGAAGGGAGGGCTGGCTACACCTTC. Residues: CASSLEGRAGYTF.

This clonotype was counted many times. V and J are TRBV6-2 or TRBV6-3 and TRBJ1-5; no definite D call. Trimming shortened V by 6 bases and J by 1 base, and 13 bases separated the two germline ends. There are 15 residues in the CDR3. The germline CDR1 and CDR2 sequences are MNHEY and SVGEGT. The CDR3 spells CASRRDSGSNQPQHF. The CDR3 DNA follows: TGTGCCAGCAGGAGAGACTCAGGCAGCAATCAGCCCCAGCATTTT.

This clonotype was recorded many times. The CDR3 region has the DNA TGTGCCATCAGTCCCGAGGGGAGTCCGGAGACCCAGTACTTC. Translation gives CAISPEGSPETQYF. The rearrangement links TRBV10-3 to TRBJ2-5; either TRBD1 or TRBD2 may fit D (5 bases each). The germline V gene has CDR1 ENHRY and CDR2 SYGVKD. Trimming removed 5 bases from V and 5 bases from J, with 15 bases in between. CDR3 length: 14 amino acids.

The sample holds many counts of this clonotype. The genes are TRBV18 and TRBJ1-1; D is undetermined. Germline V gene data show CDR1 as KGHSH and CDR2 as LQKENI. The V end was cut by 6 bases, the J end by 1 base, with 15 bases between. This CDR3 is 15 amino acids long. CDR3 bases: TGTGCCAGCTCCCTCAAGGGTTTAGCGAACACTGAAGCTTTCTTT. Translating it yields CASSLKGLANTEAFF.